Presented here are 17 T cell receptor beta chains from one specimen sequenced in a study of CD8 T cells in Susac syndrome. With random hexamers, roughly 0.45 to 1 ug RNA was reverse transcribed. TCRdb re-analysed the immunoSEQ multiplex PCR reads in MiXCR, keeping a single row per CDR3 protein. The sample contains about 190,000 distinct CDR3 sequences, roughly 94% of which appear only once. The sample was CD4+ T cells from PBMCs. All receptors come from a human donor in good health.

J is TRBJ2-1 and V is TRBV3-1, with TRBD2 identical over 14 bases. CDR3 length equals 17 residues. The germline CDR1 and CDR2 sequences are LGHDT and YNNKEL (reference sequence). J was trimmed by 8 bases and V by 4 bases; bases with no gene match: 10. The CDR3 reads CASSPGLAGGLGDEQFF. The CDR3 DNA is TGTGCCAGCAGCCCCGGACTAGCGGGGGGTCTTGGGGATGAGCAGTTCTTC.

This chain joins TRBV5-6 and TRBJ2-7; the D is unclear. The CDR3 extends over 13 amino acids. Germline V gene data show CDR1 as SGHDT and CDR2 as YYEEEE. The V end was cut by 3 bases, the J end by 3 bases, with 10 bases between. The CDR3: CASSSYAVYEQYF. CDR3 nucleotides: TGTGCCAGCAGCTCATACGCGGTCTACGAGCAGTACTTC.

The rearrangement joins TRBV29-1 to TRBJ2-1, with 8 bases aligning to TRBD2. The CDR3 covers 14 residues. In germline, CDR1 is SQVTM, CDR2 ANQGSEA. V lost 2 bases to trimming and J lost 8 bases; unmatched junction nucleotides: 8. CDR3 coding DNA: TGCAGCGTTGAACGCGGGAGGCGAGTCGATGAGCAGTTCTTC. This encodes CSVERGRRVDEQFF.

The chain carries TRBV4-3 and TRBJ2-5; no firm D call. The CDR3 consists of 13 residues. V was shortened by 3 bases and J by 9 bases, with 14 bases between the two germline ends. The germline gives CDR1 LGHNA, CDR2 YSLEER. CDR3: CASSQNMAAPQYF. CDR3 sequence (DNA): TGCGCCAGCAGCCAGAACATGGCGGCTCCCCAGTACTTC.

Only one count was recorded for this clonotype. CDR3 protein: CASSLYAGPLTTQYF. CDR3 coding DNA: TGTGCCAGCAGCTTGTATGCAGGGCCACTTACGACGCAGTATTTT. The V gene is TRBV7-9, the J gene TRBJ2-3; a weak D match, TRBD1 (5 bases). This CDR3 region has 15 residues. CDR1 and CDR2 (germline): SEHNR, FQNEAQ (reference sequence). V shed 3 bases and J shed 9 bases, with 19 bases lying between them.

This chain joins TRBV7-9 and TRBJ2-1; TRBD1 is a possible D gene (5 bases). Looked up from germline, CDR1 is SEHNR and CDR2 is FQNEAQ (reference sequence). This CDR3 is 15 amino acids long. V shed 3 bases and J shed 5 bases, with 14 bases lying between them. CDR3 sequence (DNA): TGTGCCAGCAGCTTGGGCAGGGCTTTCGACAATGAGCAGTTCTTC. It encodes CASSLGRAFDNEQFF.

The chain is built from TRBV7-2 and TRBJ1-2, with TRBD1 matching over 7 bases. The V gene's germline CDR1 is SGHTA and CDR2 FQGNSA. V lost 5 bases, J lost 8 bases, and 11 bases stayed unmatched. This CDR3 region has 14 residues. Written as DNA, the CDR3 is TGTGCCAGCAGCAAGCGGGACAGTGAAATCGGCTACACCTTC. It translates to CASSKRDSEIGYTF.

The chain recombines TRBV2 with TRBJ2-7; 7 positions match TRBD2. V shed 8 bases, J shed 2 bases, and the junction held 6 bases outside the gene matches. The CDR3 is 13 amino acids. In germline, CDR1 is SNHLY, CDR2 FYNNEI. CDR3 protein: CASGGDSPYEQYV. The CDR3 DNA reads as TGTGCCAGCGGGGGGGACTCCCCCTACGAGCAGTACGTC.

The rearrangement uses TRBV24-1 and TRBJ1-1, with D possibly TRBD1 on 5 matching bases. Germline CDR1 reads KGHDR; CDR2 reads SFDVKD. The germline V and J ends were trimmed by 6 bases and 1 base, with 8 bases remaining between them. This CDR3 spans 13 amino acids. The CDR3 bases are TGTGCCACCAGTCCCGGACAGAACACTGAAGCTTTCTTT. It translates to CATSPGQNTEAFF.

The V and J genes are TRBV29-1 and TRBJ1-4, with D possibly TRBD1 on 5 matching bases. The CDR3 contains 13 residues. CDR1 is SQVTM and CDR2 is ANQGSEA in the germline V gene. V was clipped by 8 bases and J by 0 bases, with 10 bases between them. The CDR3, as DNA: TGCAGCACACAGGAGACAACTAATGAAAAACTGTTTTTT. This gives the protein CSTQETTNEKLFF.

The chain has TRBV20-1 and TRBJ2-2; TRBD2 might be the D (6 bases). Trimming shortened V by 3 bases and J by 3 bases, and 14 bases separated the two germline ends. Germline CDR1 is DFQATT and CDR2 is SNEGSKA (reference sequence). This CDR3 is 15 amino acids long. The DNA for the CDR3 is TGCAGTGCTAGGGAGGGAAGTTGGGACACCGGGGAGCTGTTTTTT. Its translation: CSAREGSWDTGELFF.

The V call is TRBV27, the J call TRBJ2-1; no definite D call. This CDR3 spans 14 amino acids. V lost 8 bases and J lost 0, with 11 bases in between. Germline V gene sequence: CDR1 MNHEY, CDR2 SMNVEV (reference sequence). CDR3 sequence: CASARSRSYNEQFF. In nucleotides, the CDR3 is TGTGCCAGCGCTCGCAGTCGCTCCTACAATGAGCAGTTCTTC.

The chain couples TRBV29-1 to TRBJ2-7; 8 bases are shared with TRBD1. The CDR3 totals 12 residues. V lost 4 bases to trimming and J lost 3 bases; unmatched junction nucleotides: 2. The germline CDR1 and CDR2 sequences are SQVTM and ANQGSEA. The CDR3, as DNA: TGCAGCGTTGGGACAGGGAACTACGAGCAGTACTTC. Protein product: CSVGTGNYEQYF.

The V call is TRBV12-3 or TRBV12-4, the J call TRBJ1-2, with 8 bases lining up with TRBD1. After removal of 5 bases from V and 7 bases from J, the junction contained 6 bases not matched to a gene. The length of the CDR3 is 13 residues. CDR3 residues: CASSHPGGRGYTF. In DNA, the CDR3 is TGTGCCAGCAGTCACCCAGGGGGCCGTGGCTACACCTTC.

The genes are TRBV9 and TRBJ2-7; TRBD1 or TRBD2 may be the D gene (5 bases each). This CDR3 is 14 amino acids long. Per the germline V gene, CDR1 is SGDLS and CDR2 is YYNGEE. V lost 4 bases and J 6 bases, leaving 17 bases between the germline ends. The CDR3 DNA sequence: TGTGCCAGCAGCAGGGACCTCCTCGGACGCGAGCAGTACTTC. This gives the protein CASSRDLLGREQYF.

The chain joins TRBV15 to TRBJ1-1; D is undetermined. CDR1 is LNHNV, CDR2 YYDKDF, per germline (reference sequence). Trimming left V 1 base short and J 7 bases short, with 13 bases between. The CDR3 has 14 amino acids. In nucleotides, the CDR3 is TGTGCCACCAGCAGAGCCAACCTTCCCGGTGAAGCTTTCTTT. Amino acids: CATSRANLPGEAFF.

The rearrangement uses TRBV24-1 and TRBJ1-1; D is perhaps TRBD1 (5 bases). CDR1 KGHDR and CDR2 SFDVKD come from the germline V gene. Trimming took 9 bases from V and 4 from J, leaving 11 bases between them. This CDR3 comprises 12 residues. CDR3 sequence: CATSGSSTEAFF. As DNA, the CDR3 is TGTGCCACCTCAGGGTCCTCCACTGAAGCTTTCTTT.